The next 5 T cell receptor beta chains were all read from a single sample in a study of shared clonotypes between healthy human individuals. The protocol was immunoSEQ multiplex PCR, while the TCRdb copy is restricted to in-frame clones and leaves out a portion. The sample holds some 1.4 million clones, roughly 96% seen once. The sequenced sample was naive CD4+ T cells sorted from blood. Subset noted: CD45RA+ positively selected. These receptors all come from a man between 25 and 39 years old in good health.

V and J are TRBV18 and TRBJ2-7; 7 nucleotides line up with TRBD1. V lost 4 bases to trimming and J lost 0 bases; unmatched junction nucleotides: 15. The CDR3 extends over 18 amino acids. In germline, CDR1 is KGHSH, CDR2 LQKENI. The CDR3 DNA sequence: TGTGCCAGCTCACTTATCTTCTCACTCGGGGACAGCTCCTACGAGCAGTACTTC. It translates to CASSLIFSLGDSSYEQYF.

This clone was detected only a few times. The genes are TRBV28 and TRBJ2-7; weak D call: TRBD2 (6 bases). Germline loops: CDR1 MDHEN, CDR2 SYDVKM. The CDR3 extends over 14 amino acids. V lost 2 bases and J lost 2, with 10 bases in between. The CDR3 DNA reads TGTGCCAGCAGTTTAGTAGCGGAAGCCTACGAGCAGTACTTC. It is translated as CASSLVAEAYEQYF.

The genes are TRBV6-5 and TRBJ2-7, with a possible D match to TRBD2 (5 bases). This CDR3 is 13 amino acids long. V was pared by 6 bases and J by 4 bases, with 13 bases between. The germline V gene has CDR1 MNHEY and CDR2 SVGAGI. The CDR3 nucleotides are TGTGCCAGCAGCCCTGAGGGCGGTTACGAGCAGTACTTC. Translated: CASSPEGGYEQYF.

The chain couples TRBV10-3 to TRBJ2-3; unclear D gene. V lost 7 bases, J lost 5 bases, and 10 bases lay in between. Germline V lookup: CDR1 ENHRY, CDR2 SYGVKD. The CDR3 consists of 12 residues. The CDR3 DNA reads TGTGCCATCACCGAGTCGGGAGATACGCAGTATTTT. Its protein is CAITESGDTQYF.

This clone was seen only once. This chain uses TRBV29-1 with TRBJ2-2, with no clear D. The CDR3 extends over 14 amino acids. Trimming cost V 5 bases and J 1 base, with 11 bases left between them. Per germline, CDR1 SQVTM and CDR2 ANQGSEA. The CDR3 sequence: CSVCSDLNTGELFF. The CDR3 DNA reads TGCAGCGTTTGCTCCGATCTGAACACCGGGGAGCTGTTTTTT.